Presented here are 29 T cell receptor beta chains from one specimen sequenced in a study of T cells in Graves' hyperthyroidism and ophthalmopathy. RNA transcripts yielded amplified TCR beta CDR3 regions. RT-PCR in the first round (using the HTBI primer set) targeted the TCR CDR3. MiXCR was run by TCRdb on the multiplex PCR reads, yielding one entry per CDR3 protein. This sample has 500,000 to 600,000 distinct CDR3 sequences, with 46% found just once. The specimen sequenced was peripheral blood or thyroid tissue (not recorded which). Source of these receptors: an adult woman with Graves' disease, either hyperthyroidism or ophthalmopathy (not recorded which).

The table lists this clonotype with a few counts. The CDR3 spells CASSLYGNTGELFF. The CDR3 DNA reads TGTGCCAGCAGCTTATACGGGAACACCGGGGAGCTGTTTTTT. This chain joins TRBV7-3 and TRBJ2-2; D not resolved. The CDR3 contains 14 residues. V was clipped by 2 bases and J by 1 base, with 5 bases between them. Germline V lookup: CDR1 SGHTA, CDR2 FQGTGA.

This clonotype was detected many times. The chain is built from TRBV15 and TRBJ1-2; 7 bases agree with TRBD1. The germline CDR1 and CDR2 sequences are LNHNV and YYDKDF (reference sequence). V lost 5 bases and J lost 2; bases outside the gene matches: 5. CDR3 size: 14 residues. The DNA of the CDR3 is TGTGCCACCAGCTGGGGCAGGGGGAACTATGGCTACACCTTC. Translating gives CATSWGRGNYGYTF.

With regard to this clonotype: The CDR3 carries no conserved terminal phenylalanine or tryptophan, so it likely arises from a read error. The DNA is left out, because the CDR3 cannot be placed on it with certainty; the CDR3 is given as TCRdb lists it. The CDR3 is CSVEGGHSY. The chain is built from TRBV29-1 and TRBJ1-2; the D call in the table, TRBD1, was not verified against the DNA. CDR1 SQVTM and CDR2 ANQGSEA come from the germline V gene. Inclusive of both ends, the CDR3 amounts to 9 amino acids.

This clonotype turned up a few times. CDR3 region: CASSPQGARNQPQHF. The CDR3 nucleotides read TGTGCCAGCAGTCCGCAGGGGGCAAGAAATCAGCCCCAGCATTTT. The chain recombines TRBV27 with TRBJ1-5, with 8 bases identical to TRBD1. The CDR3 runs to 15 residues. With 5 bases clipped from V and 4 bases from J, the junction kept 7 bases outside the gene matches. Per the germline V gene, CDR1 is MNHEY and CDR2 is SMNVEV (reference sequence).

This clonotype was seen repeatedly, ten times or more. The V gene is TRBV7-2, the J gene TRBJ2-5, with 7 bases aligning to TRBD1. The ends lost 4 bases at V and 4 bases at J; junction bases unmatched: 12. This CDR3 spans 16 amino acids. Germline V gene lookup returns CDR1 SGHTA and CDR2 FQGNSA. CDR3 region: CASSSNRKGAGETQYF. DNA for the CDR3: TGTGCCAGCAGCTCTAACAGGAAGGGGGCTGGAGAGACCCAGTACTTC.

A remark on this clonotype: The junction shows a germline mismatch at one end, possibly a read error. V is TRBV2 and J is TRBJ1-5, with 9 bases lining up with TRBD1. CDR1 and CDR2 (germline): SNHLY, FYNNEI. The CDR3 is 16 residues long. The CDR3 nucleotides read TGTGCCAGCAGTGAGAGACAGGGGGATGACAATCGGCCCCAGCATTTT. As protein: CASSERQGDDNRPQHF. Combining the CDR3 with reference TRBV2 and TRBJ1-5 gives the whole variable domain EPEVTQTPSHQVTQMGQEVILRCVPISNHLYFYWYRQILGQKVEFLVSFYNNEISEKSEIFDDQFSVERPDGSNFTLKIRSTKLEDSAMYFCASSERQGDDNRPQHFGDGTRLSIL.

Written as DNA, the CDR3 is TGTGCCACCAGCAGCGACAGGGGTCAAGAGACCCAGTACTTC. It translates to CATSSDRGQETQYF. The chain couples TRBV15 to TRBJ2-5, with TRBD1 matching 8 bases. The CDR3 is 14 residues long. CDR1 is LNHNV, CDR2 YYDKDF, per germline (reference sequence). V dropped 3 bases and J dropped 2; count of bases not matched to a gene: 2. Filled out from reference TRBV15 and TRBJ2-5, the complete variable domain reads DAMVIQNPRYQVTQFGKPVTLSCSQTLNHNVMYWYQQKSSQAPKLLFHYYDKDFNNEADTPDNFQSRRPNTSFCFLDIRSPGLGDTAMYLCATSSDRGQETQYFGPGTRLLVL.

Notes on this clonotype: Likely a read error: the CDR3 ends without its conserved phenylalanine or tryptophan. The DNA is omitted, as the CDR3 cannot be located on it reliably, and the CDR3 follows TCRdb's listing. V gene TRBV7-2 combines with J gene TRBJ2-6; the tabulated D call, TRBD1, remains unverified against the DNA. CDR1 and CDR2 (germline): SGHTA, FQGNSA. The length of the CDR3 is 11 amino acids, counting both ends. CDR3 protein: CASSQTGGIAS.

This clonotype came up many times. The V call is TRBV20-1, the J call TRBJ1-4; D is ambiguous. This CDR3 region has 15 residues. From germline, CDR1 is DFQATT and CDR2 SNEGSKA (reference sequence). The V end lost 0 bases, the J end lost 4 bases, and 12 bases lay between the germline ends. CDR3 in DNA: TGCAGTGCTAGAGATGGCAGGAGGCTTAATGAAAAACTGTTTTTT. It codes for CSARDGRRLNEKLFF.

This clonotype was found many times. This chain links TRBV7-6 with TRBJ1-3; 7 bases align to TRBD1. V trimming: 5 bases; J trimming: 2 bases; junction bases outside the gene matches: 6. The CDR3 has 15 residues. The germline V gene has CDR1 SGHVS and CDR2 FNYEAQ. The CDR3 DNA sequence: TGTGCCAGCAGCCGAAGACAGGGCCCTGGAAACACCATATATTTT. Translation: CASSRRQGPGNTIYF. Full variable domain (missing parts from reference TRBV7-6 and TRBJ1-3): GAGVSQSPRYKVTKRGQDVALRCDPISGHVSLYWYRQALGQGPEFLTYFNYEAQQDKSGLPNDRFSAERPEGSISTLTIQRTEQRDSAMYRCASSRRQGPGNTIYFGEGSWLTVV.

With respect to this clonotype: An end of the junction differs from the germline gene, which may be a read error. V usage is TRBV20-1 and J usage is TRBJ2-5; TRBD2 agrees at 12 bases. The CDR3 sequence is 13 residues long. Germline V gives CDR1 DFQATT, CDR2 SNEGSKA (reference sequence). CDR3 loop: CSVGLAGWETQCF. DNA for the CDR3: TGCAGTGTTGGACTAGCGGGATGGGAGACCCAGTGCTTC.

This chain uses TRBV11-2 with TRBJ2-3; 12 nucleotides line up with TRBD2. The V segment lost 4 bases and the J segment 5 bases; nucleotides outside the gene matches: 7. From germline, CDR1 is SGHAT and CDR2 FQNNGV. The CDR3 loop spans 16 amino acids. The CDR3 DNA reads as TGTGCCAGCAGCTCCGAGACTAGCGGGAGAATAGATACGCAGTATTTT. Residues: CASSSETSGRIDTQYF.

Ten or more counts support this clonotype. V and J are TRBV19 and TRBJ1-2; TRBD1 agrees at 8 bases. Unmatched junction bases numbered 3, after V lost 3 bases and J lost 0 bases. This CDR3 region has 15 residues. CDR1 is LNHDA and CDR2 is SQIVND in the germline V gene (reference sequence). CDR3 in DNA: TGTGCCAGTAGTATCCGGACAGGGACTAACTATGGCTACACCTTC. It translates to CASSIRTGTNYGYTF.

The chain has TRBV20-1 and TRBJ1-2; D is undetermined. Trimming shortened V by 6 bases and J by 7 bases, and 9 bases separated the two germline ends. Per the germline V gene, CDR1 is DFQATT and CDR2 is SNEGSKA (reference sequence). The CDR3 totals 10 residues. The CDR3 nucleotides are TGCAGTGCGGGCGTGGGTGGCTACACCTTC. It codes for CSAGVGGYTF.

In this sample, this clonotype turned up many times. The chain joins TRBV2 to TRBJ1-5, with D uncertain. Trimming cost V 8 bases and J 4 bases, with 12 bases left between them. CDR1 SNHLY and CDR2 FYNNEI come from the germline V gene. This CDR3 contains 13 residues. The CDR3 spells CASGIQENQPQHF. The DNA of the CDR3 is TGTGCCAGCGGAATCCAGGAAAATCAGCCCCAGCATTTT.

J is TRBJ2-7 and V is TRBV7-2, with 9 bases fitting TRBD1. V dropped 0 bases and J dropped 2; count of bases not matched to a gene: 8. The germline CDR1 and CDR2 sequences are SGHTA and FQGNSA. The CDR3 has 17 residues. The DNA for the CDR3 is TGTGCCAGCAGCTTAGCGGGGACAGGGTTCGCACCCTACGAGCAGTACTTC. Protein product: CASSLAGTGFAPYEQYF. Filled out from reference TRBV7-2 and TRBJ2-7, the complete variable domain reads GAGVSQSPSNKVTEKGKDVELRCDPISGHTALYWYRQSLGQGLEFLIYFQGNSAPDKSGLPSDRFSAERTGGSVSTLTIQRTQQEDSAVYLCASSLAGTGFAPYEQYFGPGTRLTVT.

A few counts support this clonotype. CDR3 in amino acids: CSAREGSGVKETQYF. The CDR3 DNA reads as TGCAGTGCTAGGGAGGGGAGCGGAGTCAAGGAGACCCAGTACTTC. This chain uses TRBV20-1 with TRBJ2-5, with a weak D call TRBD2 (6 bases). The V gene's germline CDR1 is DFQATT and CDR2 SNEGSKA (reference sequence). The CDR3 loop spans 15 amino acids. V gave up 3 bases and J gave up 5 bases, with 19 bases separating them.

The J gene is TRBJ2-2, the V gene TRBV15; 7 bases match TRBD1. Germline V gene sequence: CDR1 LNHNV, CDR2 YYDKDF (reference sequence). The CDR3 is 15 residues long. Unmatched junction bases numbered 8, after V lost 5 bases and J lost 5 bases. The CDR3 nucleotides are TGTGCCACCAGCGGAACTAGACAGGGTACCGGGGAGCTGTTTTTT. Its translation: CATSGTRQGTGELFF.

The table lists this clonotype with many counts. V and J are TRBV6-1 and TRBJ1-6, with 11 bases fitting TRBD1. The V gene's germline CDR1 is MNHNS and CDR2 SASEGT. V lost 4 bases and J lost 9; bases outside the gene matches: 5. The CDR3 has 15 residues. The CDR3 here is CASSGRTGGFSPLHF. CDR3 DNA: TGTGCCAGCAGTGGCCGGACAGGGGGCTTTTCACCCCTCCACTTT.

There are many counts of this clonotype. This sequence joins TRBV11-2 and TRBJ1-4, with D unclear. CDR3 size: 14 residues. V shed 5 bases and J shed 0 bases, with 7 bases lying between them. Germline V lookup: CDR1 SGHAT, CDR2 FQNNGV. The CDR3 DNA follows: TGTGCCAGCAGCATGAGAGCAACTAATGAAAAACTGTTTTTT. The encoded protein is CASSMRATNEKLFF.

The rearrangement links TRBV12-3 or TRBV12-4 to TRBJ2-7; D perhaps matches TRBD2 (5 bases). The CDR3 extends over 14 amino acids. The germline V and J ends were trimmed by 6 bases and 2 bases, with 14 bases remaining between them. CDR3 in DNA: TGTGCCAGCAGAGCGCTTAGCGAGGCCTACGAGCAGTACTTC. This translates into CASRALSEAYEQYF.

This clonotype was seen ten or more times. The chain couples TRBV6-9 to TRBJ1-5; D gene uncertain. Germline lookup yields CDR1 MNHGY and CDR2 SVAAGI. This CDR3 is built from 14 residues. V was trimmed by 5 bases and J by 2 bases, leaving 10 bases between them. CDR3 loop: CASSPTDGNQPQHF. The DNA for the CDR3 is TGTGCCAGCAGTCCCACCGACGGCAATCAGCCCCAGCATTTT.

This clonotype appeared many times. The rearrangement joins TRBV5-1 to TRBJ1-1; D might be TRBD1 (5 bases). V was pared by 2 bases and J by 3 bases, with 8 bases between. This CDR3 has 13 amino acids. Looked up from germline, CDR1 is SGHRS and CDR2 is YFSETQ. CDR3 in DNA: TGCGCCAGCAGCTTTTTGGGGGACACTGAAGCTTTCTTT. Amino acids: CASSFLGDTEAFF.

This clonotype was observed at least ten times. This chain links TRBV2 with TRBJ1-3; 8 nucleotides agree with TRBD1. Trimming cost V 5 bases and J 0 bases; bases outside gene matches: 6. CDR3 length equals 16 residues. In germline, CDR1 is SNHLY, CDR2 FYNNEI. In DNA, the CDR3 is TGTGCCAGCAGTTACGGACAGGGCGACTCTGGAAACACCATATATTTT. It yields the protein CASSYGQGDSGNTIYF.

The table lists this clonotype with many counts. This chain uses TRBV14 with TRBJ2-2; 12 bases agree with TRBD2. Losses at the gene ends were 5 bases for V and 6 bases for J; bases not matched to a gene: 7. Germline CDR1 is SGHDN and CDR2 is FVKESK. This CDR3 spans 16 amino acids. The CDR3 region is CASSLRLAGAPGELFF. The CDR3 nucleotides are TGTGCCAGCAGCTTGCGACTAGCGGGAGCTCCCGGGGAGCTGTTTTTT.

With regard to this clonotype: The junction departs from germline at one end; a sequencing error may be responsible. V and J are TRBV7-7 and TRBJ2-7, with D tentatively TRBD1 (6 bases). The CDR3 contains 14 residues. Germline V CDR1 and CDR2: SSHAT, FNYEAQ (reference sequence). CDR3 loop: CASSLGSPGDEQYF. The CDR3 nucleotides read TGTGCTAGCAGCTTAGGGTCCCCAGGGGACGAGCAGTACTTC.

This clonotype has just a few counts. J is TRBJ2-6 and V is TRBV29-1; D unclear. In germline, CDR1 is SQVTM, CDR2 ANQGSEA. Trimming removed 5 bases from V and 1 base from J, with 9 bases in between. CDR3 length: 14 amino acids. CDR3 DNA: TGCAGCGTTCATCTTGCGTCTGGGGCCAACGTCCTGACTTTC. Its protein product is CSVHLASGANVLTF.

This clonotype was seen many times. This chain connects TRBV14 to TRBJ1-2, with D hard to call. The V end was cut by 5 bases, the J end by 4 bases, with 14 bases between. CDR3 size: 14 residues. The germline gives CDR1 SGHDN, CDR2 FVKESK. The CDR3 DNA reads as TGTGCCAGCAGCGTAGGCAGTCTTCTCTATGGCTACACCTTC. It specifies CASSVGSLLYGYTF.

Ten or more counts support this clonotype. In DNA, the CDR3 is TGTGCCAGCAGTGAATTTAGCAATCAGCCCCAGCATTTT. Its translation: CASSEFSNQPQHF. V and J are TRBV2 and TRBJ1-5; no clear D gene. Trimming took 2 bases from V and 0 from J, leaving 2 bases between them. Germline V CDR1 and CDR2: SNHLY, FYNNEI. The CDR3 extends over 13 amino acids.